Included here is one TCR beta chain sequence, with context. Germline assignment: CDR1 SGHTS and CDR2 YDEGEE. With 3 bases clipped from V and 6 bases from J, the junction kept 8 bases outside the gene matches. The CDR3 extends over 14 amino acids. This sample stems from a study of tumor-infiltrating lymphocytes in localized non-small cell lung cancer. Some clones are missing from TCRdb's copy, which holds only in-frame ones; the method was immunoSEQ multiplex PCR. The table has some 21,000 clones, roughly 80% seen once. The V and J genes are TRBV5-8 and TRBJ2-7; 8 nucleotides line up with TRBD1. This TCR derives from a human donor with non-small cell lung cancer. The sample consisted of lung tumor tissue. The CDR3 spells CASSSRTGWLEQYF. The CDR3 region has the DNA TGTGCCAGCAGCTCACGGACAGGGTGGCTCGAGCAGTACTTC.